This T cell receptor (beta chain) stems from a study of cytomegalovirus exposure and HLA in healthy donors. This CDR3 region has 15 residues. V dropped 0 bases and J dropped 4; count of bases not matched to a gene: 2. Germline V lookup: CDR1 SGHRS, CDR2 YFSETQ. The PCR had 60 Vbeta and 13 Jbeta primers. The method was immunoSEQ multiplex PCR; TCRdb's version includes in-frame clones alone and lacks a portion of them. The sample carries around 99,000 clones, around 73% recorded once. This clone has only a few counts. This sequence joins TRBV5-1 and TRBJ1-3; 9 positions agree with TRBD1. The source is a man aged 40-49 years in good health and CMV-seronegative. The sample comprised PBMCs. The CDR3 DNA is TGCGCCAGCAGCTTGGAAGGACAGGGGGGAAACACCATATATTTT. This encodes CASSLEGQGGNTIYF.